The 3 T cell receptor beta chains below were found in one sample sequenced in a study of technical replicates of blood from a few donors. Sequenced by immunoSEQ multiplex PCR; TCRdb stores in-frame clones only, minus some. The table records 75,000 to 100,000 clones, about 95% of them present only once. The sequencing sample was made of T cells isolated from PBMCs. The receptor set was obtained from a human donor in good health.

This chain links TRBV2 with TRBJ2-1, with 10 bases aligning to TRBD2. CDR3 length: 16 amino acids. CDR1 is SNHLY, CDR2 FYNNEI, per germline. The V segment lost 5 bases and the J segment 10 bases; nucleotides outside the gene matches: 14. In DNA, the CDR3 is TGTGCCAGCAGTTCAGGGCAGGGTAGCGGGAGGCCCGAGCAGTTCTTC. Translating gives CASSSGQGSGRPEQFF.

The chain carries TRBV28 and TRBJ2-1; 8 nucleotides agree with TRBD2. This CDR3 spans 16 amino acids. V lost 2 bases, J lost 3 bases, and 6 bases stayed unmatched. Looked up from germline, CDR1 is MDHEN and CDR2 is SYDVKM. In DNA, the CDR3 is TGTGCCAGCAGTTTAGGGACGGGAGGGGGCTACAATGAGCAGTTCTTC. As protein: CASSLGTGGGYNEQFF.

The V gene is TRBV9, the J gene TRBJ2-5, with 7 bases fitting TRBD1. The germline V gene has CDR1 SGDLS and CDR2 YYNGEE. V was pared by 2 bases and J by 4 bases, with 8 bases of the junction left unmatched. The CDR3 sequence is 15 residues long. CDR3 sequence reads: CASSVGVGQIETQYF. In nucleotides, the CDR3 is TGTGCCAGCAGCGTTGGGGTGGGACAGATAGAGACCCAGTACTTC.